This T cell receptor (beta chain) was sequenced during a study of PD-L1 blockade in urothelial cancer. Overall study context: Atezolizumab, begun by patients around 2014, was given at 1,200 mg intravenously every 3 weeks. General study points: Tumor-associated TCR clones expanded more in blood at 3 weeks in patients with durable benefit.

Some clones are missing from TCRdb's copy, which holds only in-frame ones; the method was immunoSEQ multiplex PCR. Of 45,000 to 60,000 clones detected, 88% appear once; the ten largest clones hold 2% to 2.5%. On this clone: Its antigen remains unknown.

Time point in this sample: peripheral blood 6 weeks after treatment start. Pretreatment sampling and on-treatment sampling together yielded between 1 and 8 samples for each patient. The source of this sequence is a man in his sixties with urothelial cancer. Sequencing used PBMCs, obtained around atezolizumab (anti-PD-L1) treatment.

In DNA form, the CDR3 reads TGTGCCAGCAGCTTAGGGACAGGGGGAGCCGGGGAGCTGTTTTTT. Amino acids: CASSLGTGGAGELFF. This chain uses TRBV7-6 with TRBJ2-2, with 10 positions matching TRBD1. CDR3 size: 15 residues. The germline gives CDR1 SGHVS, CDR2 FNYEAQ. V lost 1 base to trimming and J lost 6 bases; unmatched junction nucleotides: 2. The entire variable domain, with the rest obtained from reference TRBV7-6 and TRBJ2-2, is as follows: GAGVSQSPRYKVTKRGQDVALRCDPISGHVSLYWYRQALGQGPEFLTYFNYEAQQDKSGLPNDRFSAERPEGSISTLTIQRTEQRDSAMYRCASSLGTGGAGELFFGEGSRLTVL.